The sequence of this T cell receptor beta chain was determined in a study of T cells in Graves' hyperthyroidism and ophthalmopathy. Study-wide findings and caveats: A model of 13 V-J features distinguished ophthalmopathy from stable hyperthyroidism.

The V and J ends lost 0 bases and 0 bases respectively, with 17 bases between them. CDR1 is LNHNV and CDR2 is YYDKDF in the germline V gene (reference sequence). There are 19 residues in the CDR3. As for this clonotype: The antigen is unknown.

Patients were excluded because of uncontrolled infection, other autoimmune disease, pregnancy or lactation. It was at first hyperthyroidism diagnosis, before any ophthalmopathy symptoms, that the blood sample was taken. Amplification of TCR beta CDR3 regions was performed using RNA transcripts as template. When the TCR CDR3 underwent first-round RT-PCR, the HTBI primer set was used. TCRdb called the multiplex PCR reads again in MiXCR, with one record for every CDR3 protein. The table shows approximately 370,000 distinct CDR3 sequences, with about a sixth occurring only once. Sequenced: blood. The chain joins TRBV15 to TRBJ1-4; D not resolved. This clonotype was obtained from a woman aged 30 to 39 with Graves' hyperthyroidism that later progressed to Graves' ophthalmopathy. In nucleotides, the CDR3 is TGTGCCACCAGCAGAGATTTGCCGGCCAATTATGCAACTAATGAAAAACTGTTTTTT. Its protein product is CATSRDLPANYATNEKLFF. Filled out from reference TRBV15 and TRBJ1-4, the complete variable domain reads DAMVIQNPRYQVTQFGKPVTLSCSQTLNHNVMYWYQQKSSQAPKLLFHYYDKDFNNEADTPDNFQSRRPNTSFCFLDIRSPGLGDTAMYLCATSRDLPANYATNEKLFFGSGTQLSVL.